This T cell receptor (beta chain) was observed in a study of radiation and T cells in renal cell carcinoma (dated by TCRdb to about 2020). For the wider study: TCR beta sequencing covered 50 to 55 samples in total, comprising some 26 tumors and around 27 peripheral blood samples. Across all 53 samples, several million unique CDR3 nucleotide sequences, encoding 2.5 million to 3 million unique CDR3 amino acid sequences, were identified. The last blood draw occurred 4 weeks after radiation, at the same time as nephrectomy. The paper as a whole reports these results and caveats: An increase in top tumor clonotypes in blood was observed from baseline to 2 weeks post-radiation, followed by contraction by 4 weeks, which was taken to suggest transient expansion of tumor-resident clones. Blood repertoire dynamics were not followed beyond 4 weeks after treatment. Because the trial had a single-armed design, the trial could not examine how radiation dose or scheduling affected the TCR repertoire. Because pretreatment tumor biopsies were not available, the study could not determine whether clonotypes were already present within the tumor at baseline.

Following the manufacturer's recommendations, the immunoSEQ kit was used to generate TCR beta libraries from genomic DNA. To prepare the libraries, a first multiplex PCR with proprietary primers was run, followed by a second PCR that added unique barcodes, and a bead cleanup was done after each round. Each sample batch included a kit-provided positive control reaction and a negative control reaction. The final libraries were assessed on an Agilent 4200 TapeStation D1000 ScreenTape, pooled by volume, and quantified by qPCR. Sequencing was performed on an Illumina NextSeq500 using a MidOutput 150-cycle cartridge, with 156 Read1 cycles, 15 Index1 cycles, and the kit custom primers. The pooled library was loaded at 0.9 to 1 pM with an approximately 20% PhiX control spike-in. Concerning the study's data processing: The vendor-processed data were analyzed in R, and a clonotype was defined as all T cells that share the same CDR3 nucleotide sequence. In the clone abundance analyses, frequencies were normalized to the 10,000 most abundant clones in each sample. Before analysis, public T cell clones were removed, and these numbered fewer than five per sample on average. Tumor-enriched clonotypes and baseline blood-enriched clonotypes were defined as those with an abundance difference of at least 32-fold between compartments. A beta-binomial differential abundance model was applied to find clonotypes that expanded or contracted between blood time points. Tumor-blood repertoire similarity was measured with the Baroni-Urbani and Buser coefficient, and group comparisons used two-tailed Wilcoxon tests in R. TCRdb took this table from immuneACCESS and kept in-frame rearrangements with V and J called. Such tables lack part of the clones; where checked against another copy, unresolved V genes explain under half of the gap, and the rest is unexplained. D and trimming were read from the DNA, whereas the V and J calls and clone size are those reported in that table. This sample lists approximately 90,000 clones; around four fifths were detected once. Jointly, the top ten make up roughly a tenth of the sample.

This clone was seen just once. What this receptor recognizes is not known. Base-call qualities are not available, and no considerably larger clone is one nucleotide away. The time point tag for this specimen amounts to: blood 4 weeks post-SBRT, at nephrectomy. The treatment or condition label on this specimen signifies: 15 Gy SBRT to primary tumor, nephrectomy 4 weeks later. Samples came from a clinical trial, in which primary renal cell carcinomas received 15 Gy stereotactic body radiation therapy followed by nephrectomy 4 weeks later. To track tumor-enriched clonotypes, serial peripheral blood was sampled from radiation-treated patients at baseline and at 2 weeks and 4 weeks after SBRT. Every patient had renal cell carcinoma of clear cell pathology. Genomic DNA for TCR sequencing was prepared using the QIAamp DNA Blood Mini Kit (Qiagen). Only samples passing all quality control checks were included in the analyses.

From its cysteine to its phenylalanine, the CDR3 spans 15 amino acids. Solely the CDR3 DNA is kept, with 45 bases framed from the first base. CDR1 and CDR2 are drawn from the germline V gene: MNHEY, SVGAGI. Deletion took 4 bases off V and 1 base off J, with a span of 8 bases between the germline ends. The sequence joins TRBV6-5 to TRBJ2-6; too little of a D gene remains to name it. The clonotype originates from a middle-aged man with renal cell carcinoma. Sample: blood, taken from a patient whose treatment included radiotherapy and nephrectomy. The CDR3 protein sequence reads: CASSSLGSGANVLTF. The DNA sequence reads TGTGCCAGCAGTTCCTTGGGGTCTGGGGCCAACGTCCTGACTTTC.